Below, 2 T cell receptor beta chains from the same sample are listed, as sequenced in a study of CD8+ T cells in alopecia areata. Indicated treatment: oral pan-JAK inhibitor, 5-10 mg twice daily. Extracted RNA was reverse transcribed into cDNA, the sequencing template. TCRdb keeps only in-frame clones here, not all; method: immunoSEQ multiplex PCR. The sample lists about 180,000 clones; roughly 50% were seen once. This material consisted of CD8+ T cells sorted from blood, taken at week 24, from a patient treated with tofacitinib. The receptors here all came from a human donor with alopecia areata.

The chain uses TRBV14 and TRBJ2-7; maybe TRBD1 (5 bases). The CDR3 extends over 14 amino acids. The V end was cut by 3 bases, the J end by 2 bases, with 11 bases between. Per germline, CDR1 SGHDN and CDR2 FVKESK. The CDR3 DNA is TGTGCCAGCAGCCAGGGGCGCCGCCCCTACGAGCAGTACTTC. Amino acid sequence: CASSQGRRPYEQYF.

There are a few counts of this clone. The CDR3 here is CASSLDGTGNYGYTF. CDR3 in DNA: TGTGCCAGCAGCTTAGACGGGACAGGGAACTATGGCTACACCTTC. The V call is TRBV7-2, the J call TRBJ1-2; 9 bases map to TRBD1. The junction had 2 bases not matched to a gene; V was cut back by 1 base and J by 2 bases. This CDR3 region has 15 residues. From germline, CDR1 is SGHTA and CDR2 FQGNSA.